This T cell receptor (beta chain) appears in the sequencing data of a study of blood T cell repertoires in COVID-19. Study-wide context: Sites in the United States, Italy and Spain provided acute and convalescent COVID-19 samples.

This CDR3 comprises 14 residues. The V and J ends lost 8 bases and 5 bases respectively, with 16 bases between them. CDR1 MDHEN and CDR2 SYDVKM come from the germline V gene. Per the authors' pipeline: Reference gene primer amplification yielded estimated nucleated cell counts. Libraries were prepared by immunoSEQ multiplex PCR; TCRdb keeps only in-frame clonotypes and omits some of them. For V, J and clone size, that table is used; D and trimming come from the DNA. The table lists under 250,000 clones, roughly 90% of them singletons. The TCR originated in a man aged 50 to 60 with COVID-19, enrolled during active disease. The chain links TRBV28 to TRBJ1-5; tentatively, D is TRBD1 (6 bases). The sequencing sample was made of peripheral blood. CDR3 sequence (DNA): TGTGCCAGCGTCAGCGGGACAAGATATCAGCCCCAGCATTTT. Translated, it gives CASVSGTRYQPQHF.